The rows below give T cell receptor beta chains drawn from one sample of a study of shared clonotypes between healthy human individuals. Sequenced by immunoSEQ multiplex PCR; TCRdb stores in-frame clones only, minus some. The repertoire has more than 400,000 clones, 81% of them found once; the top ten carry over 9.5%. The specimen was PBMCs. These receptors were taken from a woman aged 40-49 years in good health. Some clones in this sample may be carry-over from other donors' samples. Each CDR3 is given with its conserved first and last residue. The D gene is left open where the match is weak. Clone sizes are given selectively: once, few, many, or a class where the clone is expanded.

J gene: TRBJ2-1
V gene: TRBV12-5
D gene: .
clone size: .
CDR3 DNA: TGTGCTAGTGGTTTGGGACCTGACACAGAGCAGTTCTTC
CDR3 protein: CASGLGPDTEQFF

J gene: TRBJ2-7
V gene: TRBV10-2
D gene: TRBD2
clone size: .
CDR3 DNA: TGCGCCAGCAGATTACTAGCGGGGGACTCCTACGAGCAGTACTTC
CDR3 protein: CASRLLAGDSYEQYF

J gene: TRBJ2-2
V gene: TRBV4-3
D gene: .
clone size: .
CDR3 DNA: TGCGCCAGCAGCCTCCCCCCCGGGGAGCTGTTTTTT
CDR3 protein: CASSLPPGELFF

J gene: TRBJ2-2
V gene: TRBV13
D gene: .
clone size: .
CDR3 DNA: TGTGCCAGCAGCTTTCGACGTACCGGGGAGCTGTTTTTT
CDR3 protein: CASSFRRTGELFF

J gene: TRBJ2-3
V gene: TRBV7-9
D gene: .
clone size: .
CDR3 DNA: TGTGCCAGCAGCAGCGCGGGACGGGCAGATACGCAGTATTTT
CDR3 protein: CASSSAGRADTQYF

J gene: TRBJ1-5
V gene: TRBV18
D gene: TRBD1
clone size: .
CDR3 DNA: TGTGCCAGCTCACCATATGGACAGGGAAGTTCTGAGCCCCAGCATTTT
CDR3 protein: CASSPYGQGSSEPQHF

J gene: TRBJ2-3
V gene: TRBV7-4
D gene: .
clone size: many
CDR3 DNA: TGTGCCAGCAGCTTAGCGGGAGGCGGGATGAGTTCTTCTACAGATACGCAGTATTTT
CDR3 protein: CASSLAGGGMSSSTDTQYF

J gene: TRBJ2-3
V gene: TRBV5-1
D gene: .
clone size: .
CDR3 DNA: TGCGCCAGCAGCGAGGCCGGATCCACAGATACGCAGTATTTT
CDR3 protein: CASSEAGSTDTQYF

J gene: TRBJ1-3
V gene: TRBV30
D gene: .
clone size: few
CDR3 DNA: TGTGTCGCCCGGTCTGGAAACACCATATATTTT
CDR3 protein: CVARSGNTIYF

J gene: TRBJ1-1
V gene: TRBV5-4
D gene: .
clone size: .
CDR3 DNA: TGTGCCAGCAGTCTCAACACTGAAGCTTTCTTT
CDR3 protein: CASSLNTEAFF

J gene: TRBJ1-4
V gene: TRBV4-3
D gene: .
clone size: .
CDR3 DNA: TGCGCCAGCAGCCAAGACTTGGCTAATGAAAAACTGTTTTTT
CDR3 protein: CASSQDLANEKLFF

J gene: TRBJ2-1
V gene: TRBV5-1
D gene: .
clone size: .
CDR3 DNA: TGCGCCAGCGCCGTTGGCTACAATGAGCAGTTCTTC
CDR3 protein: CASAVGYNEQFF

J gene: TRBJ2-7
V gene: TRBV6-6
D gene: .
clone size: .
CDR3 DNA: TGTGCCAGCAGTTACTCCCCGGACCAGTACGAGCAGTACTTC
CDR3 protein: CASSYSPDQYEQYF

J gene: TRBJ2-7
V gene: TRBV28
D gene: TRBD2
clone size: .
CDR3 DNA: TGTGCCAGCAGTGTCCTTGGGGGGGCCTACGAGCAGTACTTC
CDR3 protein: CASSVLGGAYEQYF

J gene: TRBJ2-5
V gene: TRBV19
D gene: .
clone size: few
CDR3 DNA: TGTGCCAGTAGTCTACACGGAACCCAAGAGACCCAGTACTTC
CDR3 protein: CASSLHGTQETQYF

J gene: TRBJ1-2
V gene: TRBV4-1
D gene: TRBD1
clone size: .
CDR3 DNA: TGCGCCAGCAGCCAAATCAGGGGGAGCTATGGCTACACCTTC
CDR3 protein: CASSQIRGSYGYTF

J gene: TRBJ2-1
V gene: TRBV4-2
D gene: TRBD2
clone size: .
CDR3 DNA: TGTGCCAGCAGCCAACCTACCCTAGCGGGAGGCCCCAATGAGCAGTTCTTC
CDR3 protein: CASSQPTLAGGPNEQFF

J gene: TRBJ2-1
V gene: TRBV5-1
D gene: TRBD2
clone size: once
CDR3 DNA: TGCGCCAGCAGCCCGACTAGCGGGAACAATGAGCAGTTCTTC
CDR3 protein: CASSPTSGNNEQFF

J gene: TRBJ2-7
V gene: TRBV2
D gene: .
clone size: .
CDR3 DNA: TGTGCCAGCAGTGAGGGGGCCTTCTCCTACGAGCAGTACTTC
CDR3 protein: CASSEGAFSYEQYF

J gene: TRBJ2-2
V gene: TRBV4-2
D gene: TRBD2
clone size: .
CDR3 DNA: TGTGCCAGCAGCCCCGGAGTAGCGGGAGACACCGGGGAGCTGTTTTTT
CDR3 protein: CASSPGVAGDTGELFF

J gene: TRBJ2-3
V gene: TRBV19
D gene: .
clone size: .
CDR3 DNA: TGTGCCAGTAGTCCCCCGGGCACAGATACGCAGTATTTT
CDR3 protein: CASSPPGTDTQYF

J gene: TRBJ1-4
V gene: TRBV6-5
D gene: .
clone size: .
CDR3 DNA: TGTGCCAGCAGTTACGGGCGACTAGGTGGTGAAAAACTGTTTTTT
CDR3 protein: CASSYGRLGGEKLFF

J gene: TRBJ1-3
V gene: TRBV7-2
D gene: TRBD1
clone size: .
CDR3 DNA: TGTGCCAGCAGCCCGCATAGACAGGGAACGGGAAACACCATATATTTT
CDR3 protein: CASSPHRQGTGNTIYF

J gene: TRBJ1-1
V gene: TRBV28
D gene: .
clone size: .
CDR3 DNA: TGTGCCAGCAGTTTGGTAGGAACTATGAACACTGAAGCTTTCTTT
CDR3 protein: CASSLVGTMNTEAFF

J gene: TRBJ2-3
V gene: TRBV7-3
D gene: .
clone size: .
CDR3 DNA: TGTGCCAGCAGCCAGGGACACAGCACAGATACGCAGTATTTT
CDR3 protein: CASSQGHSTDTQYF

J gene: TRBJ2-1
V gene: TRBV4-3
D gene: .
clone size: once
CDR3 DNA: TGCGCCAGCAGCCAAGATTTAAGAGTCGCTATCAATGAGCAGTTCTTC
CDR3 protein: CASSQDLRVAINEQFF

J gene: TRBJ2-7
V gene: TRBV7-9
D gene: TRBD2
clone size: .
CDR3 DNA: TGTGCCAGCAGTCCTCTAGCGGGAGGGCCGCGCGAGCAGTACTTC
CDR3 protein: CASSPLAGGPREQYF

J gene: TRBJ1-1
V gene: TRBV19
D gene: TRBD1
clone size: .
CDR3 DNA: TGTGCCAGTAGACCACAGGGGGCTGAAAACACTGAAGCTTTCTTT
CDR3 protein: CASRPQGAENTEAFF

J gene: TRBJ2-1
V gene: TRBV9
D gene: TRBD2
clone size: .
CDR3 DNA: TGTGCCAGCAGCGTAGAGGGACTAGCGGGCAATGAGCAGTTCTTC
CDR3 protein: CASSVEGLAGNEQFF

J gene: TRBJ2-5
V gene: TRBV7-2
D gene: TRBD1
clone size: .
CDR3 DNA: TGTGCCAGCAGCTTAGGCCCTGGGACAGGGCAGGAGACCCAGTACTTC
CDR3 protein: CASSLGPGTGQETQYF

J gene: TRBJ2-2
V gene: TRBV27
D gene: .
clone size: .
CDR3 DNA: TGTGCCAGCAACTCAAAACCCAGGAAGGGGGAGCTGTTTTTT
CDR3 protein: CASNSKPRKGELFF

J gene: TRBJ1-3
V gene: TRBV18
D gene: .
clone size: .
CDR3 DNA: TGTGCCAGCTCACCACCTTCAAACTCTGGAAACACCATATATTTT
CDR3 protein: CASSPPSNSGNTIYF

J gene: TRBJ1-4
V gene: TRBV29-1
D gene: .
clone size: .
CDR3 DNA: TGCAGCGTTGTAGTAGGGCAACGCTATGAAAAACTGTTTTTT
CDR3 protein: CSVVVGQRYEKLFF

J gene: TRBJ1-2
V gene: TRBV19
D gene: .
clone size: .
CDR3 DNA: TGTGCCAGTAGTATAGATCGGGACAATCATGGCTACACCTTC
CDR3 protein: CASSIDRDNHGYTF

J gene: TRBJ2-7
V gene: TRBV11-2
D gene: .
clone size: few
CDR3 DNA: TGTGCCAGCAGCCAAGACGAGGGGCAGGGCGTCGACGAGCAGTACTTC
CDR3 protein: CASSQDEGQGVDEQYF

J gene: TRBJ1-4
V gene: TRBV5-1
D gene: TRBD1
clone size: .
CDR3 DNA: TGCGCCAGCAGCCCCGCGACAGGGTCGGGGGGTGAAAAACTGTTTTTT
CDR3 protein: CASSPATGSGGEKLFF

J gene: TRBJ2-5
V gene: TRBV28
D gene: .
clone size: .
CDR3 DNA: TGTGCCAGCAGTTTAAGTTGGGAGACCCAGTACTTC
CDR3 protein: CASSLSWETQYF

J gene: TRBJ2-7
V gene: TRBV18
D gene: TRBD1
clone size: .
CDR3 DNA: TGTGCCAGCTCACCCCGACAGGGGGAGATCTACGAGCAGTACTTC
CDR3 protein: CASSPRQGEIYEQYF

J gene: TRBJ1-1
V gene: TRBV29-1
D gene: .
clone size: .
CDR3 DNA: TGCAGCGTTGAAGTCAGCCGGTCCACTGAAGCTTTCTTT
CDR3 protein: CSVEVSRSTEAFF

J gene: TRBJ2-2
V gene: TRBV19
D gene: TRBD2
clone size: .
CDR3 DNA: TGTGCCAGTAGCTCCTTTTTTTGGGGGGGCACCGGGGAGCTGTTTTTT
CDR3 protein: CASSSFFWGGTGELFF

J gene: TRBJ1-1
V gene: TRBV28
D gene: .
clone size: .
CDR3 DNA: TGTGCCAGCAGTTTCCCCGGGGGGTACGGCACTGAAGCTTTCTTT
CDR3 protein: CASSFPGGYGTEAFF

J gene: TRBJ2-3
V gene: TRBV29-1
D gene: .
clone size: .
CDR3 DNA: TGCAGCGTTGCCGCAGATAACACAGATACGCAGTATTTT
CDR3 protein: CSVAADNTDTQYF

J gene: TRBJ2-5
V gene: TRBV4-3
D gene: TRBD2
clone size: once
CDR3 DNA: TGCGCCAGCAGCCAAGATTTGGCCGGGACTAGCGGTAGAGAGACCCAGTACTTC
CDR3 protein: CASSQDLAGTSGRETQYF

J gene: TRBJ1-1
V gene: TRBV6-1
D gene: TRBD1
clone size: .
CDR3 DNA: TGTGCCAGCTCCTACAGGGGAGACACTGAAGCTTTCTTT
CDR3 protein: CASSYRGDTEAFF

J gene: TRBJ2-3
V gene: TRBV5-4
D gene: TRBD1
clone size: .
CDR3 DNA: TGTGCCAGCAGCGCCGGACAGGGGGCAGGGGATACGCAGTATTTT
CDR3 protein: CASSAGQGAGDTQYF